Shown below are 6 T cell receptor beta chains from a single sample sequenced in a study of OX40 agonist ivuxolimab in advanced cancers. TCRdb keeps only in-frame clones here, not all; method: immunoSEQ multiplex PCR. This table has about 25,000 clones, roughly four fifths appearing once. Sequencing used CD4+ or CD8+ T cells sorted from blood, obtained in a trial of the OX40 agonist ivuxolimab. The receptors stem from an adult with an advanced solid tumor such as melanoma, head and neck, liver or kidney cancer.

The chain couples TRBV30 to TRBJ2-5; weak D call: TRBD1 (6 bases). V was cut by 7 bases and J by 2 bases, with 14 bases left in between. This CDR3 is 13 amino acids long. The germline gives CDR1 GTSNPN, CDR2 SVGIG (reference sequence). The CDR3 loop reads CASHRDLQETQYF. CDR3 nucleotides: TGTGCCTCCCACAGGGACCTACAAGAGACCCAGTACTTC.

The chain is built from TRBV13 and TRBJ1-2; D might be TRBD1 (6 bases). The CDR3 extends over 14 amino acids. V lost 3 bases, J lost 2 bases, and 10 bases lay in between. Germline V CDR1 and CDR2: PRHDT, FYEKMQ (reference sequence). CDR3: CASSFGTTNYGYTF. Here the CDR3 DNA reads TGTGCCAGCAGCTTTGGGACAACCAACTATGGCTACACCTTC.

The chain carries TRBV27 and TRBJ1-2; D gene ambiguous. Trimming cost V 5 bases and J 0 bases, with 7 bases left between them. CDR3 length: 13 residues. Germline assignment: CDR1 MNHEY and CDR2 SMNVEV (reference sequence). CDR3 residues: CASSPLTNYGYTF. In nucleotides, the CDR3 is TGTGCCAGCAGTCCCCTTACTAACTATGGCTACACCTTC.

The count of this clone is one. The CDR3 bases are TGTGCCGCCTCTGGAGGGGGCGGAAACACCATATATTTT. Residues: CAASGGGGNTIYF. The chain has TRBV4-2 and TRBJ1-3; 7 nucleotides align to TRBD1. V was pared by 11 bases and J by 4 bases, with 8 bases of the junction left unmatched. Germline V gives CDR1 LGHNA, CDR2 YNFKEQ. This CDR3 region has 13 residues.

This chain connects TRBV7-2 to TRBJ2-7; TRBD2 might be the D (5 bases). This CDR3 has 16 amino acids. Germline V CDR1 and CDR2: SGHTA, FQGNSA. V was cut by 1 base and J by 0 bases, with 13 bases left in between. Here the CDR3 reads CASSLGLFGVSYEQYF. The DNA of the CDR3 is TGTGCCAGCAGCTTAGGGCTTTTCGGGGTCTCCTACGAGCAGTACTTC.

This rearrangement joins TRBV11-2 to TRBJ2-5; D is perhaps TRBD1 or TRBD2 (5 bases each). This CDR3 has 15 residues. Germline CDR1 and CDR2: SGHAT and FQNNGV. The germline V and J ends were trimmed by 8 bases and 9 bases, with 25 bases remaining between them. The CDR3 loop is CASSYGVGVQLAQYF. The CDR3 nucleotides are TGTGCCAGCTCCTATGGGGTGGGGGTCCAGTTGGCCCAGTACTTC.